Listed below are T cell receptor beta chains from one sample, sequenced in a study of shared clonotypes between healthy human individuals. Clones were read by immunoSEQ multiplex PCR, and TCRdb kept only the in-frame ones, dropping some. The sample holds 450,000 to 500,000 clones, roughly 80% seen once. The sequenced sample was PBMCs. Every receptor here comes from a woman in her forties in good health. Some clones in this sample may be carry-over from other donors' samples. Each CDR3 is given with its conserved first and last residue. Fields, in order: J gene, V gene, CDR3 protein.

TRBJ1-3 TRBV18 CASSTDRGLKGNTIYF
TRBJ1-1 TRBV10-3 CAISESDRTLATEAFF
TRBJ2-5 TRBV28 CASGNSRGQETQYF
TRBJ1-5 TRBV2 CASGPGGPNQPQHF
TRBJ2-3 TRBV6-5 CASSPTYSTDTQYF
TRBJ1-1 TRBV6-1 CASSARQGINTEAFF
TRBJ2-3 TRBV30 CAWSVLAGTTDTQYF
TRBJ1-4 TRBV5-4 CASSLAGGQGGGEKLFF
TRBJ2-2 TRBV6-4 CASSDRPGNTGELFF
TRBJ1-3 TRBV30 CARDRDFRNTIYF
TRBJ2-1 TRBV7-6 CASSLWSGRAQFF
TRBJ2-7 TRBV28 CASSLASHEQYF
TRBJ2-5 TRBV27 CASSLVRAGQETQYF
TRBJ1-1 TRBV29-1 CSVYFGTGDTEAFF
TRBJ2-1 TRBV5-4 CASSLDRSSDEQFF
TRBJ2-4 TRBV18 CASRDREGAKNIQYF
TRBJ1-5 TRBV6-1 CASSEATNQPQHF
TRBJ1-4 TRBV6-1 CASSTRGLNGEKLFF
TRBJ2-2 TRBV4-1 CASSRGLSGELFF
TRBJ1-1 TRBV5-1 CASSLADRGATEAFF
TRBJ2-2 TRBV5-8 CASSLDSTGELFF
TRBJ1-1 TRBV7-9 CASSLADHTEAFF
TRBJ1-3 TRBV12-5 CASGLGTGNTIYF
TRBJ1-1 TRBV27 CASSLDRGRTEAFF
TRBJ2-5 TRBV6-1 CASRLGTQETQYF
TRBJ2-5 TRBV5-1 CASSTGPKTQETQYF
TRBJ1-2 TRBV28 CASSLGGQAYGYTF
TRBJ2-7 TRBV11-1 CASSVPSGGALSYEQYF
TRBJ2-3 TRBV21-1 CASSGPGKMNTDTQYF
TRBJ2-3 TRBV28 CASRAGVDTQYF
TRBJ1-5 TRBV7-9 CASSLGAGSYQPQHF
TRBJ1-5 TRBV19 CASSMMTGTSNQPQHF
TRBJ2-2 TRBV28 CASSLIPAGELFF
TRBJ2-5 TRBV5-6 CASSSTEAGGRETQYF
TRBJ2-5 TRBV7-7 CASSPSTDPGRTQYF
TRBJ2-7 TRBV7-2 CASSSPSSGRVPEQYF
TRBJ2-1 TRBV19 CASSIIGGNEQFF
TRBJ2-7 TRBV11-2 CASRRGSGSLYEQYF
TRBJ1-1 TRBV7-9 CASSLLSGSTEAFF
TRBJ2-7 TRBV4-1 CASSQPTSGSYEQYF
TRBJ2-7 TRBV7-9 CASSLGGPTYEQYF
TRBJ1-5 TRBV2 CASSDNGNQPQHF
TRBJ2-1 TRBV6-5 CASSLNRNEQFF
TRBJ2-2 TRBV4-2 CASSQEPSEGTGELFF
TRBJ2-3 TRBV7-3 CASSPAGSTDTQYF
TRBJ2-2 TRBV7-3 CASSPFLGGELFF